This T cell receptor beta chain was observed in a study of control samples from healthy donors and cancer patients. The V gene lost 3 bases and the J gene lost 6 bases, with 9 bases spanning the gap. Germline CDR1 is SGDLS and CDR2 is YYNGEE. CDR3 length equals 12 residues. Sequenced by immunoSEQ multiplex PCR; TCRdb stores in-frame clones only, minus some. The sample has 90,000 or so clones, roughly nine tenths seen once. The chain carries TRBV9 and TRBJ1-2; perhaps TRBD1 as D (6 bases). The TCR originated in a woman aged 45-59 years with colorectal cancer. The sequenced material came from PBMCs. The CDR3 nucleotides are TGTGCCAGCAGCGCACAGGGTAATGGCTACACCTTC. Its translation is CASSAQGNGYTF.